These T cell receptor beta chains were read from a single sample in a study of CD8+ T cells in alopecia areata. Clones were read by immunoSEQ multiplex PCR, and TCRdb kept only the in-frame ones, dropping some. The table records a few hundred thousand clones, 30% to 40% of them present only once. The material sequenced was CD4+ T cells sorted from blood, taken at roughly week 30, from a patient treated with tofacitinib. The source of these receptors is a human donor with alopecia areata. Both conserved end residues are part of each CDR3. Each record gives: clone size, J gene, D gene, V gene, CDR3 DNA, CDR3 protein. The D gene is left open where the match is weak. Where a row states a size, it is once, few, many or the class of an expanded clone; other rows omit it.

>few|TRBJ1-4|NA|TRBV6-5
TGTGCCAGCAGTTATAACCAGCTAGGTGAAAAACTGTTTTTT
CASSYNQLGEKLFF
>few|TRBJ1-1|NA|TRBV29-1
TGCAGCGTTGAAGAGGGCCCGACAGCCGAAGCTTTCTTT
CSVEEGPTAEAFF
>NA|TRBJ2-2|NA|TRBV7-3
TGTGCCAGCAGCTCCAGGGTCGAGGGCGGGGAGCTGTTTTTT
CASSSRVEGGELFF
>NA|TRBJ1-6|NA|TRBV30
TGTGCCTGGAGCCCCTTCCAGGGAACACTCCACTTT
CAWSPFQGTLHF
>few|TRBJ1-4|NA|TRBV7-7
TGTGCCAGCAGCTTAGGTCGTGGGGGGATACTGTTTTTT
CASSLGRGGILFF
>once|TRBJ1-1|NA|TRBV27
TGTGCCAGCAGTTTTCCGGGAGCTGAAGCTTTCTTT
CASSFPGAEAFF
>NA|TRBJ2-2|NA|TRBV7-8
TGTGCCAGCAGCGTGATCGGGATTTTGGACACCGGGGAGCTGTTTTTT
CASSVIGILDTGELFF
>many|TRBJ2-1|NA|TRBV5-1
TGCGCCAGCAGCTTGGGCAGAAGGGACAATGAGCAGTTCTTC
CASSLGRRDNEQFF
>few|TRBJ1-5|NA|TRBV29-1
TGCAGCGTTGAAGAGTATAGCAATCAGCCCCAGCATTTT
CSVEEYSNQPQHF
>NA|TRBJ1-2|NA|TRBV29-1
TGCAGCGTTGCCAGTAACTATGGCTACACCTTC
CSVASNYGYTF
>NA|TRBJ2-7|NA|TRBV7-9
TGTGCCAGCAGCTTAAGACTAGGCCGGCCCCCTTACGAGCAGTACTTC
CASSLRLGRPPYEQYF
>NA|TRBJ2-2|TRBD2|TRBV19
TGTGCCAGTAGTTGGAGAGGGAGGGCTAACACCGGGGAGCTGTTTTTT
CASSWRGRANTGELFF
>NA|TRBJ1-1|NA|TRBV27
TGTGCCAGCAGGAACAGGGCATCGAATGAAGCTTTCTTT
CASRNRASNEAFF
>NA|TRBJ2-2|TRBD1|TRBV30
TGTGCCTGGAGTGTTACGCGGGGACAGGGATACACCGGGGAGCTGTTTTTT
CAWSVTRGQGYTGELFF
>NA|TRBJ2-5|NA|TRBV30
TGTGCCTGGAGTGTCTGGGCTCCACAAGAGACCCAGTACTTC
CAWSVWAPQETQYF
>few|TRBJ2-3|NA|TRBV7-3
TGTGCCAGCAGCTTAGACGATACGCAGTATTTT
CASSLDDTQYF
>few|TRBJ1-2|NA|TRBV4-1
TGCGCCAGCAGCCAAGTTGGAGGGAACAAGCCTAACTATGGCTACACCTTC
CASSQVGGNKPNYGYTF
>few|TRBJ2-5|NA|TRBV5-6
TGTGCCAGCAGCTTGGTTCGGCAGGGAGGAGAGACCCAGTACTTC
CASSLVRQGGETQYF
>NA|TRBJ2-1|TRBD2|TRBV4-2
TGTGCCAGCGGGGGACTAGCGGGGGACGGTGAGCAGTTCTTC
CASGGLAGDGEQFF
>NA|TRBJ1-1|NA|TRBV11-2
TGTGCCAGCAGCTTAGAGGGCCAGGCGAACACTGAAGCTTTCTTT
CASSLEGQANTEAFF
>few|TRBJ1-2|TRBD1|TRBV28
TGTGCCACCTACGCACAGGGGGCTGGAGGCTACACCTTC
CATYAQGAGGYTF
>few|TRBJ1-2|TRBD1|TRBV5-6
TGTGCCAGCAGCTTGGCCCGACAGGGCTATGGCTACACCTTC
CASSLARQGYGYTF
>NA|TRBJ2-1|TRBD1|TRBV28
TGTGCCAGCAGTCCTGGAGGGACAGGGATCAACGAGCAGTTCTTC
CASSPGGTGINEQFF
>once|TRBJ2-5|TRBD2|TRBV5-1
TGCGCCAGCAGCTTGGGTAGCGGGAGGGCCTATAAGGAGACCCAGTACTTC
CASSLGSGRAYKETQYF
>NA|TRBJ2-7|NA|TRBV30
TGTGCCTGGCGGAGAGTCTGCTACGAGCAGTACTTC
CAWRRVCYEQYF
>NA|TRBJ2-2|NA|TRBV5-1
TGCGCCAGCAGCTTGGGGGATATCGGCACCGGGGAGCTGTTTTTT
CASSLGDIGTGELFF
>NA|TRBJ1-6|NA|TRBV6-5
TGTGCCAGCAGTTACTCGATGGACAGTAATAATTCACCCCTCCACTTT
CASSYSMDSNNSPLHF